This T cell receptor (beta chain) derives from a study of shared clonotypes between healthy human individuals (TCRdb year 2020). About the study as a whole: The cohort comprised two women and three men aged 18 to 49 years. The study deeply sequenced blood TCR repertoires of about 5 healthy adults to estimate repertoire size and the extent of clonotype sharing between individuals. Leukapheresis yielded between about 0.85 and 9 billion PBMCs per donor. Libraries were prepared and TCR repertoires were sequenced by different laboratories using diverse techniques, in order to increase sequencing depth and limit assay-specific biases. For each donor, CD4 naive and CD4 memory were each run on three plates, CD8 naive on two plates, and CD8 memory on one plate.

The CDR3 numbers 15 residues from cysteine through phenylalanine. The sequence is cut down to CDR3 DNA, 45 bases in frame from base 1. The germline V gene sets CDR1 to SQVTM and CDR2 to ANQGSEA. V trim: 7 bases; J trim: 4 bases; unmatched bases: 14. General study outcomes and caveats: Sampling was restricted to blood, and TCR repertoires in tissue are likely to differ from TCR repertoires in blood. Compared with non-shared clonotypes, clonotypes shared by all four sorted-subset donors had higher generation probabilities. Across a handful of donors, about 5.2% of naive CD4, over 3% of naive CD8, 2.3% of memory CD4, and under 0.45% of memory CD8 clonotypes were shared. Pairwise subsampling indicated that sequencing depth was expected to affect the degree of clonotype sharing among donors. Incomplete sequencing was indicated by rarefaction of sorted-subset datasets, despite the large sequencing depth. Naive subsets generally had larger estimated clonotype richness than memory subsets did. Because the study included only a small number of donors, the genetic and exposure-history diversity represented was limited.

For the CD8 naive samples, CD45RO-negative cells were positively selected for CCR7, yielding a CD45RA+CCR7+ population from which TemRA cells were excluded. Donors were healthy HIV-negative adults with no recently reported acute infections or vaccinations. Every donor was a Caucasian adult residing in Nashville, Tennessee, USA. Blood was collected by leukapheresis, and PBMCs were isolated by Ficoll-Histopaque density gradient centrifugation and then cryopreserved in liquid nitrogen vapor phase. Analytical flow cytometry was used to check the purity and quantity of each magnetically sorted T cell population. Genomic DNA was isolated from each sorted fraction and quantified by UV absorbance on a Nanodrop 2000c. Using the deep immunoSEQ assay, multiplex PCR amplified TCR CDR3 regions from genomic DNA. Extracted genomic DNA from each cell subset was spread evenly across all wells of several immunoSEQ 96-well plates, with each plate serving as a replicate. For sorted subsets, each replicate PCR was loaded with about 200 ng genomic DNA, equivalent to 30,000 or so T cell genomes. Purified libraries were measured with a Qubit 3.0 fluorometer, size-checked on a Bioanalyzer 2100, and measured again with the KAPA Library Quantification kit. Each immunoSEQ 96-well plate was sequenced on its own single-read 150-cycle Illumina NextSeq 550 flow cell. Turning to the authors' computational methods: Because the immunoSEQ output held only junctional sequences and lacked quality scores, the filtering could not match the filtering applied to full-length reads. Sequences were annotated with PyIR, a Python wrapper for IgBLAST v1.9, and V/J genes and CDR3 were assigned using IMGT germline references. Any read was removed if the V/J assignment was weak (E-value above 1e-6), the CDR3 was missing, or the read contained stop codons, out-of-frame junctions, or ambiguous translated residues. A V3J clonotype was defined by an identical inferred V gene, J gene, and CDR3 amino acid sequence. The percentage overlap between two repertoires was calculated by dividing the number of shared unique clonotypes by the size of the smaller repertoire. Repertoire richness was assessed with RTK rarefaction, the Chao1 estimator, and Recon v2.1 estimates of unobserved clonotypes. Generation probabilities for all TCRbeta clonotypes obtained by the gDNA method from a handful of donors were computed using OLGA. This immuneACCESS table, as held by TCRdb, lists in-frame sequences with V and J called but not all clones. Of the missing ones, under half trace to an unresolved V gene in checked studies; the others have no known cause. V and J calls and clone size follow that table, whereas D and trimming were derived from the DNA. This sample lists more than 2 million clones; about 94% were detected once. About 1.1% of the sample is taken by the ten largest.

A remark on this clone: Its antigen is not yet known. Base qualities are not at hand, and no much larger clone is one base apart.

Sequenced: naive CD8+ T cells sorted from blood. The intended sense of this specimen's cell subset or site label: CD45RA+CCR7+. The origin of this receptor is a man between 18 and 35 years old in good health. The chain joins TRBV29-1 to TRBJ2-3; 7 central nucleotides agree with TRBD2. The sequence in DNA is TGCAGCGCCCTAGATGGAACGGGAGGTCCAGATACGCAGTATTTT. This yields the protein CSALDGTGGPDTQYF.